Given below is one T cell receptor (beta chain) in context. Its recognized antigen is unknown. Nothing much larger sits one base from this clone, and base qualities are not available. The library was built by means of the immunoSEQ multiplex PCR assay. High-throughput TCR-beta CDR3 sequencing of genomic DNA from most patients was performed by Adaptive Biotechnologies. The original methods were these. Adaptive's ImmunoSEQ software supplied the TCR sequencing data for around 17 patients, while MiXCR and VDJtools were used to process a few other patients. CDR3 nucleotide sequences shared by donor and recipient were removed because the origin of these sequences could not be assigned. Alloreactive clones required at least 2-fold expansion over unstimulated cells and minimum CFSE-low frequency of 0.002% (template counts) or 0.001% (read counts). Clones were considered mappable if detected in sequenced pre-transplant spleen, lymph node, or MLR CFSE-low populations of the donor or recipient. The cumulative frequency of alloreactive clones was calculated as a percentage of all sequences, weighted by copy number. TCRdb obtained this table from immuneACCESS and retained in-frame rearrangements with V and J assigned. These tables miss some clones; where compared with another copy, unresolved V genes account for less than half of the shortfall, and the remainder is unexplained. Clone size and the V and J calls come from that table; the DNA yielded D and trimming. The sample table shows fewer than 45,000 clones, and around nine tenths are seen once. The ten largest clones take up approximately 4.7% of the sample.

Blood samples were collected up to 4 times in the first month after transplant and then at least monthly when available. At the junction V is shortened by 3 bases and J by 5 bases, with 10 bases in between. The germline V gene encodes CDR1 KGHSH and CDR2 LQKENI. There are 13 amino acids in the CDR3, from cysteine to phenylalanine inclusive. The read is trimmed to its CDR3 DNA, 39 bases read in frame from base 1. This record comes from a study of graft-versus-host responses after intestinal transplantation (dated by TCRdb to the early 2020s). As for the study more broadly: The transplants that recipients received were multivisceral, liver-intestinal, or isolated intestinal. Donor T cell macrochimerism was defined as a peak of at least 4% donor T cells among recipient peripheral blood mononuclear cells. Of the 20 to 30 intestinal transplant recipients enrolled in the cohort, one of whom was a retransplant, 3 patients without pretransplant specimens were excluded. Graft-versus-host and host-versus-graft alloreactive T cell clones were tracked in the graft, circulation and bone marrow after intestinal transplantation using bulk TCR-beta CDR3 sequencing. Alloreactive clones were identified by sequencing pre-transplant mixed lymphocyte reaction products and comparing these products with unstimulated pre-transplant donor and recipient T cells. All recipients received anti-thymocyte globulin induction followed by maintenance tacrolimus and steroids for roughly 3 years. Instead of going to the commercial service, samples from a few later patients were sequenced in-house on an Illumina MiSeq and processed with MiXCR. The investigation overall reported the following: Conclusions were limited by the relatively low number and heterogeneity of intestinal transplant patients. High GvH to HvG T cell clonal ratios were observed in the allografts of patients with donor T cell macrochimerism. Early after transplant, peak levels of circulating GvH clones were associated with declines in HvG clones. GvH clones were detected in recipient bone marrow, and some of these GvH clones were observed earlier in ileal mucosa or blood, consistent with an intestinal mucosal origin.

This receptor was identified in a human patient who received an intestinal transplant, so some T cells may come from the graft donor. Here the sequenced sample was PBMCs, taken 524 days after transplant. The chain is made from TRBV18 and TRBJ2-5, with no D gene named confidently. The DNA sequence is TGTGCCAGCTCACCGGGGTTCCAGGAGACCCAGTACTTC. This gives the protein CASSPGFQETQYF.